The rows below give T cell receptor beta chains drawn from one sample of a study of brain T cells in children with intractable seizures. Libraries were prepared by immunoSEQ multiplex PCR; TCRdb keeps only in-frame clonotypes and omits some of them. The sample records 340,000 or so clones, over 90% being singletons. The sequencing used peripheral blood, collected approximately 5 months after surgery. The receptor source for this set is a boy less than two years old with tuberous sclerosis and intractable seizures. The CDR3 runs from the conserved cysteine through the conserved F or W. The D gene is left open where the match is weak. Clone sizes are given selectively: once, few, many, or a class where the clone is expanded.

d_call	clone_size	v_call	j_call	cdr3_nt	cdr3_aa
.	.	TRBV15	TRBJ1-4	TGTGCCACCAGCAGGGGCGGAGCTGCAACTAATGAAAAACTGTTTTTT	CATSRGGAATNEKLFF
.	.	TRBV3-1/TRBV3-2	TRBJ2-1	TGTGCCAGCAGCCAAGTAGGGAATGAGCAGTTCTTC	CASSQVGNEQFF
TRBD2	.	TRBV27	TRBJ2-1	TGTGCCAGCAGTTTGCGGTCCGGGACTAGCGTATCTAATGAGCAGTTCTTC	CASSLRSGTSVSNEQFF
.	once	TRBV6-6	TRBJ2-1	TGTGCCAGCAGTTTTCAAGAGCAGTTCTTC	CASSFQEQFF
.	.	TRBV24-1	TRBJ1-1	TGTGCCACCAGTGATTTGAGGGGGGGTGCTGCTTTCTTT	CATSDLRGGAAFF
TRBD1	.	TRBV18	TRBJ2-2	TGTGCCAGCTCATCGAGGACAGGGGGGAACACCGGGGAGCTGTTTTTT	CASSSRTGGNTGELFF
TRBD1	.	TRBV7-9	TRBJ1-1	TGTGCCAGCAGCGCACGCCGAAGTGACAGGGGGAACACTGAAGCTTTCTTT	CASSARRSDRGNTEAFF
.	.	TRBV5-1	TRBJ1-1	TGCGCCAGCAGCGAAGGGGCGAACACTGAAGCTTTCTTT	CASSEGANTEAFF
.	.	TRBV10-2	TRBJ1-1	TGCGCCAGCAGTGAGTCGAAACAGAACACTGAAGCTTTCTTT	CASSESKQNTEAFF
.	once	TRBV30	TRBJ1-6	TGTGCCTGGAGCTCTCGGACATCCCTTAATTCACCCCTCCACTTT	CAWSSRTSLNSPLHF
.	many	TRBV9	TRBJ2-7	TGTGCCAGCAGCGTAGGAGAGGGATTCTACGAGCAGTACTTC	CASSVGEGFYEQYF
.	.	TRBV30	TRBJ1-5	TGTGCCTGGAGTGATGACAGACCGCTTTTAAATCAGCCCCAGCATTTT	CAWSDDRPLLNQPQHF
TRBD1	.	TRBV4-2	TRBJ1-2	TGTGCCAGCAGCCAAGAAGGGCAGGGGGGGAACTATGGCTACACCTTC	CASSQEGQGGNYGYTF
.	.	TRBV13	TRBJ2-1	TGTGCCAGCAGCTTAAGGGGGTACTTAAGACCGCACAATGAGCAGTTCTTC	CASSLRGYLRPHNEQFF
TRBD1	.	TRBV18	TRBJ2-7	TGTGCCAGCTCACCAGCAGGGACAGGGGGGTACGAGCAGTACTTC	CASSPAGTGGYEQYF
.	.	TRBV11-3	TRBJ2-7	TGTGCCAGCAGCTTGGCGCAGGGACCCCTCTACGAGCAGTACTTC	CASSLAQGPLYEQYF
.	.	TRBV12-3/TRBV12-4	TRBJ2-4	TGTGCCATCGATGGGGCCGGGAAAAACATTCAGTACTTC	CAIDGAGKNIQYF
TRBD2	.	TRBV7-9	TRBJ2-7	TGTGCCAGCAGCTCCTTAGCGGGACCCTCCTACGAGCAGTACTTC	CASSSLAGPSYEQYF
.	.	TRBV5-4	TRBJ1-6	TGTGCCAGCAGCTTGTCGGGATGGGCTATGTCACCCCTCCACTTT	CASSLSGWAMSPLHF
.	.	TRBV19	TRBJ2-1	TGTGCCAGTAGTATAGGACCCGCCAATGAGCAGTTCTTC	CASSIGPANEQFF
TRBD1	few	TRBV7-9	TRBJ1-1	TGTGCCAGCAGCTTATCGGCAGGGGGCGAGATTTCTGAAGCTTTCTTT	CASSLSAGGEISEAFF
.	.	TRBV29-1	TRBJ2-7	TGCAGCGTTATAGGGGGACCTTACGAGCAGTACTTC	CSVIGGPYEQYF
.	.	TRBV7-8	TRBJ2-7	TGTGCCAGCAGCTCCTTAGACGGACAGCAGATCTACGAGCAGTACTTC	CASSSLDGQQIYEQYF
.	.	TRBV5-6	TRBJ2-5	TGTGCCAGCAGCTACGGGACAACCAAAGAGACCCAGTACTTC	CASSYGTTKETQYF
.	.	TRBV18	TRBJ2-3	TGTGCCAGCTCACCACCAAGCTCCGGCACAGATACGCAGTATTTT	CASSPPSSGTDTQYF
.	.	TRBV5-8	TRBJ2-4	TGTGCCAGCAGCACAAGGGCTTTAAAAAACATTCAGTACTTC	CASSTRALKNIQYF
.	.	TRBV30	TRBJ1-2	TGTGCCTGGAGTTTGGGTTGGGGTCAAGGCTACACCTTC	CAWSLGWGQGYTF
.	.	TRBV11-2	TRBJ1-1	TGTGCCAGCAGCTTAGGGGCAAGGCCCCGTCTGTGGAACACTGAAGCTTTCTTT	CASSLGARPRLWNTEAFF
.	.	TRBV29-1	TRBJ1-2	TGCAGCGTTACCTGGGGGGGGTATGGCTACACCTTC	CSVTWGGYGYTF
.	.	TRBV2	TRBJ2-5	TGTGCCAGCACCGGGCGGGACGTTCGTGCGGAGACCCAGTACTTC	CASTGRDVRAETQYF
TRBD2	.	TRBV7-9	TRBJ2-5	TGTGCCGGGGGAGGGTCGGAGACCCAGTACTTC	CAGGGSETQYF
.	.	TRBV30	TRBJ2-6	TGTGCCTGGGACGGTGGGGGCAACGTCCTGACTTTC	CAWDGGGNVLTF
.	.	TRBV7-3	TRBJ2-1	TGTGCCAGCAGCCCATATGGCGGGGGCCAATTACCCTACAATGAGCAGTTCTTC	CASSPYGGGQLPYNEQFF
TRBD2	.	TRBV13	TRBJ2-1	TGTGCCAGCAGCCCGGGACTAGCGGAGCAGTTCTTC	CASSPGLAEQFF
TRBD1	.	TRBV24-1	TRBJ2-1	TGTGCCACCAGAGACAGGGGTAGGGATGAGCAGTTCTTC	CATRDRGRDEQFF
.	.	TRBV6-1	TRBJ2-7	TGTGCCAGCAGTGAACCGGGACGGAGTGCCTACGAGCAGTACTTC	CASSEPGRSAYEQYF
TRBD2	.	TRBV5-6	TRBJ2-5	TGTGCCAGCAGCTTGCCAGCGGGGGGGCTTGTGGGAGAGACCCAGTACTTC	CASSLPAGGLVGETQYF
.	.	TRBV4-2	TRBJ1-2	TGTGCCAGCAGCCAAGAAGCGGCAGGCCACTATGGCTACACCTTC	CASSQEAAGHYGYTF
.	.	TRBV28	TRBJ1-1	TGTGCCACTGGAAAGCCCGGGGCTGAAGCTTTCTTT	CATGKPGAEAFF
.	.	TRBV2	TRBJ2-3	TGTGCCAGAACGAGGGCCGCGGGAGATACGCAGTATTTT	CARTRAAGDTQYF
TRBD2	.	TRBV19	TRBJ2-1	TGTGCCAGTAGTATGGTCTCCGGGACTAGAGACAATGAGCAGTTCTTC	CASSMVSGTRDNEQFF
.	.	TRBV2	TRBJ2-7	TGTGCCAGCAGTGTTGATCATTACGAGCAGTACTTC	CASSVDHYEQYF
TRBD1	.	TRBV30	TRBJ2-7	TGTGCCTGGAGCCCAGACAGGGGAGAAGAGCAGTACTTC	CAWSPDRGEEQYF
TRBD1	.	TRBV5-5	TRBJ2-7	TGTGCCAGCAGCCCTCGACAGGGATACTACGAGCAGTACTTC	CASSPRQGYYEQYF
TRBD2	.	TRBV28	TRBJ2-1	TGTGCCAGCAGTCCCAGTCTAGCGGAACACAATGAGCAGTTCTTC	CASSPSLAEHNEQFF
.	.	TRBV18	TRBJ2-5	TGTGCCAGCTCACCGAGGGGGTCCACTGAAGAGACCCAGTACTTC	CASSPRGSTEETQYF
.	.	TRBV12-3/TRBV12-4	TRBJ1-5	TGTGCCAGCAGTTTAGGATCCATCATGCCCCAGCATTTT	CASSLGSIMPQHF
TRBD2	.	TRBV5-1	TRBJ2-5	TGCGCCAGCAGCCCGAGACTAGCGGGAGGGCCCGAAGAGACCCAGTACTTC	CASSPRLAGGPEETQYF
.	.	TRBV28	TRBJ2-3	TGTGCCAGCAGTACAGACACAGATACGCAGTATTTT	CASSTDTDTQYF
.	.	TRBV5-6	TRBJ1-1	TGTGCCAGCGGCCCGGTTTATAGGAACACTGAAGCTTTCTTT	CASGPVYRNTEAFF
.	.	TRBV30	TRBJ1-1	TGTGCCTGGACGAGAATAGGTAAGAACACTGAAGCTTTCTTT	CAWTRIGKNTEAFF
.	.	TRBV2	TRBJ2-7	TGTGCCAGCAGTCCAAGACAGACGCCCTACGAGCAGTACTTC	CASSPRQTPYEQYF
.	.	TRBV30	TRBJ1-6	TGTGCCTGGAGCGTAGTCAGGGGCACCTATAATTCACCCCTCCACTTT	CAWSVVRGTYNSPLHF
.	.	TRBV30	TRBJ1-2	TGTGCCTGGAGCCGGGACGGCCGACATGGCTACACCTTC	CAWSRDGRHGYTF
TRBD1	.	TRBV5-4	TRBJ1-2	TGTGCCAGCAGCCCGGAAACGGGACAGGGGCGTGGCTACACCTTC	CASSPETGQGRGYTF
.	.	TRBV6-5	TRBJ1-1	TGTGCCAGCAGCGTGGGGGCCACTGAAGCTTTCTTT	CASSVGATEAFF
TRBD1	once	TRBV19	TRBJ1-5	TGTGCCAGTAGCCGATTACAGGGGGCCGGCAATCAGCCCCAGCATTTT	CASSRLQGAGNQPQHF
.	.	TRBV14	TRBJ2-3	TGTGCCAGCAGCCAAGATAGAACGGATACGCAGTATTTT	CASSQDRTDTQYF
.	.	TRBV7-9	TRBJ1-1	TGTGCCAGCAGCTTCTTGGATAAACCGAACACTGAAGCTTTCTTT	CASSFLDKPNTEAFF